Included here is one T cell receptor (beta chain) sequence, with context. This entry comes from a study of T cells after somatic rescue of genetic block. Sequenced by immunoSEQ multiplex PCR; TCRdb stores in-frame clones only, minus some. The table lists around 70,000 clones, 85% to 95% of them singletons. Sequenced: peripheral blood mononuclear cells (PBMCs). The sequence derives from a middle-aged man.

CDR3 residues: CASSYGGGYNEQFF. For the CDR3, the DNA is TGTGCCAGCAGTTACGGAGGGGGCTACAATGAGCAGTTCTTC. The chain joins TRBV6-5 to TRBJ2-1; perhaps D is TRBD1 or TRBD2 (6 bases each). This CDR3 contains 14 residues. In germline, CDR1 is MNHEY, CDR2 SVGAGI. V lost 2 bases to trimming and J lost 3 bases, with 8 bases between them.